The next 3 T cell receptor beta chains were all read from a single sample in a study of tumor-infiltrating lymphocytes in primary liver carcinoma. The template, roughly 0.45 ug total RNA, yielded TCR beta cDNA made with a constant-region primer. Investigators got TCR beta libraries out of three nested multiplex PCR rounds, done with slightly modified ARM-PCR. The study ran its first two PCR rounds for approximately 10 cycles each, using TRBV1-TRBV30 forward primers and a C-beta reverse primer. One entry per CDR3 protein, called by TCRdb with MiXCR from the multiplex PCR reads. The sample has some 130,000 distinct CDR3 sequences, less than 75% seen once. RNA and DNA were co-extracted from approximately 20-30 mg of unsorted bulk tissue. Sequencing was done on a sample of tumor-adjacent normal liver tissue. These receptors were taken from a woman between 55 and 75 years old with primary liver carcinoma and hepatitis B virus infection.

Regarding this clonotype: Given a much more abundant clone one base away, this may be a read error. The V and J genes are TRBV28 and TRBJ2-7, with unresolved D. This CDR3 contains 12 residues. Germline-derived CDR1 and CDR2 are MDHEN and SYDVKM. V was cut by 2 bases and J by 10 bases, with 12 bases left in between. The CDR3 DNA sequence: TGTGCCAGCAGTTTAGGTCTAGTGGATCAGTACTTC. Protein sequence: CASSLGLVDQYF.

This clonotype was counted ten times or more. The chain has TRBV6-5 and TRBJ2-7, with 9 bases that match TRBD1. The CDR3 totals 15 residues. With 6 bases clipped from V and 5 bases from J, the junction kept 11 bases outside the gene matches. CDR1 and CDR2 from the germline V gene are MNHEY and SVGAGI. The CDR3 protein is CASRPIPGQGNEQYF. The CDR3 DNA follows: TGTGCCAGCAGGCCTATACCGGGACAGGGCAACGAGCAGTACTTC.

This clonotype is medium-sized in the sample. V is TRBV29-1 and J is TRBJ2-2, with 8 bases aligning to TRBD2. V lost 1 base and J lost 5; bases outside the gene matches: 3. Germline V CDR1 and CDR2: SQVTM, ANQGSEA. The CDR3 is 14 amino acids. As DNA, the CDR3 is TGCAGCGTTGAAGGGACTAGCCGGACCGGGGAGCTGTTTTTT. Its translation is CSVEGTSRTGELFF.